A single sample gave rise to the 10 T cell receptor beta chains below, sequenced in a study of glioma-infiltrating T cells after dendritic cell vaccination (TCRdb year 2016). Library preparation was by the immunoSEQ multiplex PCR assay. Not all clones reach the TCRdb copy of this immuneACCESS table, which keeps in-frame sequences only. Checked studies attribute under half of the gap to unresolved V genes and leave the rest unexplained. The sample table lists about 21,000 clones, 60% to 85% of them with a count of one. The top ten clones comprise 36% of the sample. The sample consisted of blood, taken before dendritic cell vaccination. These TCRs come from a human donor with glioblastoma.

V gene TRBV2 combines with J gene TRBJ1-5; TRBD1 might be the D (5 bases). Germline assignment: CDR1 SNHLY and CDR2 FYNNEI. The CDR3 has 14 amino acids. V dropped 6 bases and J dropped 1 base, with 10 bases sitting between them. The CDR3 DNA reads TGTGCCAGCAGAGAGGGACTGAGCAATCAGCCCCAGCATTTT. This encodes CASREGLSNQPQHF.

Of note for this clone: One end of the junction is discordant with germline, which a read error may explain. This sample includes further DNA sequences coding for the same CDR3. The V call is TRBV5-1, the J call TRBJ2-1, with 10 bases identical to TRBD2. Germline assignment: CDR1 SGHRS and CDR2 YFSETQ. The CDR3 runs to 15 residues. In DNA form, the CDR3 reads TGTGCCAGCGCCGCGACTAGCGGGCAATACAATGAGCAGTTCTTC. Encoded protein: CASAATSGQYNEQFF.

The V gene is TRBV7-3, the J gene TRBJ2-2; D possibly corresponds to TRBD1 (5 bases). V was cut by 4 bases and J by 8 bases, with 8 bases left in between. The CDR3 sequence is 12 residues long. Germline CDR1 is SGHTA and CDR2 is FQGTGA. DNA of the CDR3: TGTGCCAGCAGCTCCCGGACAGGGGAGCTGTTTTTT. It encodes CASSSRTGELFF.

This clone was counted a few times. The chain has TRBV7-1 and TRBJ2-1; a possible D gene is TRBD2 (6 bases). Being an ORF, TRBV7-1 has a function that is uncertain. With 5 bases removed from V and 7 bases from J, the gap between germline ends came to 24 bases. The CDR3 has 17 residues. CDR3 sequence reads: CASSPEGSGPDENEQFF. DNA for the CDR3: TGTGCCAGCAGCCCGGAGGGGTCCGGGCCTGATGAGAATGAGCAGTTCTTC.

The chain has TRBV27 and TRBJ2-5; no clear D gene. V lost 8 bases to trimming and J lost 3 bases, with 13 bases between them. The CDR3 spans 13 residues. Germline values: CDR1 MNHEY, CDR2 SMNVEV (reference sequence). In nucleotides, the CDR3 is TGTGCCAGCGGAGTGATCCAAAAAGAGACCCAGTACTTC. Amino acids: CASGVIQKETQYF.

The rearrangement uses TRBV11-3 and TRBJ2-7; 9 bases map to TRBD2. The germline gives CDR1 SGHNT, CDR2 YENEEA. After removal of 4 bases from V and 0 bases from J, the junction contained 4 bases not matched to a gene. CDR3 size: 15 residues. The CDR3 protein is CASSCGREGSYEQYF. The CDR3 coding sequence is TGTGCCAGCAGCTGTGGGCGGGAGGGCTCCTACGAGCAGTACTTC. Based on the CDR3 plus reference TRBV11-3 and TRBJ2-7, the full variable domain is EAGVVQSPRYKIIEKKQPVAFWCNPISGHNTLYWYLQNLGQGPELLIRYENEEAVDDSQLPKDRFSAERLKGVDSTLKIQPAELGDSAVYLCASSCGREGSYEQYFGPGTRLTVT.

The rearrangement links TRBV5-1 to TRBJ2-5, with D perhaps matching TRBD1 (8 bases). Germline V gives CDR1 SGHRS, CDR2 YFSETQ. Trimming left V 2 bases short and J 5 bases short, with 10 bases between. This CDR3 comprises 13 residues. The CDR3 protein is CASSLQGGETQYF. In DNA, the CDR3 is TGCGCCAGCAGCTTACAGGGGGGGGAGACCCAGTACTTC.

V usage is TRBV7-2 and J usage is TRBJ2-2; D is perhaps TRBD2 (6 bases). Per the germline V gene, CDR1 is SGHTA and CDR2 is FQGNSA. The V gene lost 6 bases and the J gene lost 7 bases, with 18 bases spanning the gap. The CDR3 length is 15 residues. This CDR3 is CASSSTRGIHGELFF. The CDR3 nucleotides read TGTGCCAGCAGTTCTACGCGCGGGATACACGGGGAGCTGTTTTTT.

The CDR3 region has the DNA TGTGCCAGCAGTTACTCGAGGGCGTACGAGCAGTACTTC. It translates to CASSYSRAYEQYF. V gene TRBV6-5 combines with J gene TRBJ2-7; TRBD2 is a possible D gene (5 bases). The ends were cut back, 0 bases at V and 4 bases at J, with 7 bases in the middle. The CDR3 consists of 13 residues. CDR1 and CDR2 (germline): MNHEY, SVGAGI.

This clone was detected only a few times. The CDR3 DNA reads as TGTGCCAGCTCAGAGGGACAGGGCCTTAACTATGGCTACACCTTC. Translation gives CASSEGQGLNYGYTF. The chain joins TRBV18 to TRBJ1-2, with 9 bases matching TRBD1. Germline V gene sequence: CDR1 KGHSH, CDR2 LQKENI. The CDR3 runs 15 residues. The trim removed 5 bases at V and 1 base at J, leaving 5 bases unmatched.